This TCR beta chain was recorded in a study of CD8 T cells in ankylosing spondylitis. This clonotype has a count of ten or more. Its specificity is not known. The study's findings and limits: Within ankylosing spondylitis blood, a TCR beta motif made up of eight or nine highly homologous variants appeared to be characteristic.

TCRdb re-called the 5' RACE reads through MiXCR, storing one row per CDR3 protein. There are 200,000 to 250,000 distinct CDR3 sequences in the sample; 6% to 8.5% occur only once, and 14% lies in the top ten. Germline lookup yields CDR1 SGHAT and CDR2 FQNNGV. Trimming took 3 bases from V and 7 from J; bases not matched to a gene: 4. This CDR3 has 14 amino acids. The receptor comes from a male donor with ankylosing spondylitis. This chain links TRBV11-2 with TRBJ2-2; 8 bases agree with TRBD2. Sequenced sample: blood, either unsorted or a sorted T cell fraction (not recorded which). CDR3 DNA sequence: TGTGCCAGCAGCTTTCAGGGACTAGACGGGGAGCTGTTTTTT. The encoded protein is CASSFQGLDGELFF.